This is a list of T cell receptor beta chains from one sample in a study of cytomegalovirus exposure and HLA in healthy donors. Method: immunoSEQ multiplex PCR; TCRdb's copy keeps in-frame clones and lacks some. The sample has 80,000 or so clones; over 70% are singletons. The specimen sequenced was PBMCs. These TCRs come from a woman aged 40 to 55 in good health and CMV-seronegative. Each CDR3 is given with its conserved first and last residue. The order of the fields is CDR3 protein, CDR3 DNA, D gene, CDR3 length, clone size, J gene, V gene. D genes are given only for firm matches. Clone size is not always given. Where it is, it says once, few, many or a class for expanded clones.

CASSPQGLGTDTQYF	TGTGCCAGCAGTCCACAGGGTTTGGGCACAGATACGCAGTATTTT	-	15	-	TRBJ2-3	TRBV6-4
CASRATGDRGYTF	TGTGCCAGCAGGGCAACAGGGGACCGAGGCTACACCTTC	TRBD1	13	-	TRBJ1-2	TRBV6-5
CASSLGQGLTDTQYF	TGTGCCAGCAGCTTGGGACAGGGTTTGACAGATACGCAGTATTTT	TRBD1	15	-	TRBJ2-3	TRBV5-5
CASSAGFAHEQYF	TGCGCCAGCAGTGCTGGCTTCGCCCACGAGCAGTACTTC	-	13	-	TRBJ2-7	TRBV10-2
CASSLKGQGFSPLHF	TGTGCCAGCAGCTTGAAGGGACAGGGTTTCTCACCCCTCCACTTT	TRBD1	15	few	TRBJ1-6	TRBV5-4
CASSMGQGRYGYTF	TGTGCCAGCAGCATGGGACAGGGACGCTATGGCTACACCTTC	TRBD1	14	-	TRBJ1-2	TRBV25-1
CASSADRGAYYEQFF	TGTGCCAGCAGTGCGGACAGGGGTGCCTACTATGAGCAGTTCTTC	TRBD1	15	-	TRBJ2-1	TRBV25-1
CASSVQPSGTRDRGEQYF	TGTGCCAGCAGTGTCCAACCGTCCGGGACTAGGGACCGGGGGGAGCAGTACTTC	TRBD2	18	few	TRBJ2-7	TRBV25-1
CASSKPGLISGNTIYF	TGTGCCAGCAGCAAACCCGGACTGATCTCTGGAAACACCATATATTTT	-	16	once	TRBJ1-3	TRBV7-2
CAISEGGDNEQFF	TGTGCCATCAGTGAGGGGGGGGACAATGAGCAGTTCTTC	TRBD2	13	few	TRBJ2-1	TRBV10-3
CASSSSWGGQYEQYF	TGTGCCAGCAGCTCCTCCTGGGGGGGACAATACGAGCAGTACTTC	-	15	-	TRBJ2-7	TRBV5-6
CASSITGYSDTQYF	TGTGCCAGCAGTATAACAGGGTACTCAGATACGCAGTATTTT	-	14	-	TRBJ2-3	TRBV14
CASSKMRAAQSTNEKLFF	TGTGCCAGCAGCAAAATGAGGGCCGCACAATCAACTAATGAAAAACTGTTTTTT	-	18	-	TRBJ1-4	TRBV21-1
CASSQSSPSGSGELFF	TGTGCCAGCTCTCAATCCTCACCATCTGGGAGCGGGGAGCTGTTTTTT	-	16	-	TRBJ2-2	TRBV18
CAWTRQGAYEQYF	TGTGCCTGGACCCGACAGGGGGCCTACGAGCAGTACTTC	TRBD1	13	-	TRBJ2-7	TRBV30
CASRIKPSGTSYEQYF	TGTGCCAGCAGGATAAAGCCCAGCGGGACCTCCTACGAGCAGTACTTC	TRBD2	16	-	TRBJ2-7	TRBV2
CASSHYTSGDYNEQFF	TGCGCCAGCAGCCATTACACTAGCGGGGACTACAATGAGCAGTTCTTC	TRBD2	16	-	TRBJ2-1	TRBV5-1
CASSYPTSVNEQFF	TGTGCCAGCAGTTACCCGACTTCCGTGAATGAGCAGTTCTTC	-	14	-	TRBJ2-1	TRBV6-6
CASLTGNSYEQYF	TGTGCCAGCCTGACAGGGAACTCCTACGAGCAGTACTTC	TRBD1	13	-	TRBJ2-7	TRBV6-1
CASSLALANTYNEQFF	TGTGCCAGCAGCTTAGCTCTAGCGAATACCTACAATGAGCAGTTCTTC	-	16	-	TRBJ2-1	TRBV7-8
CASSVDIQGLQPQHF	TGTGCCAGCAGTGTTGACATACAGGGTTTACAGCCCCAGCATTTT	-	15	-	TRBJ1-5	TRBV2
CASNDRGRGTGELFF	TGTGCCAGCAACGACAGGGGGCGCGGCACCGGGGAGCTGTTTTTT	TRBD1	15	-	TRBJ2-2	TRBV2
CASSWGVGQPQHF	TGTGCCAGTAGTTGGGGGGTGGGGCAGCCCCAGCATTTT	-	13	once	TRBJ1-5	TRBV19